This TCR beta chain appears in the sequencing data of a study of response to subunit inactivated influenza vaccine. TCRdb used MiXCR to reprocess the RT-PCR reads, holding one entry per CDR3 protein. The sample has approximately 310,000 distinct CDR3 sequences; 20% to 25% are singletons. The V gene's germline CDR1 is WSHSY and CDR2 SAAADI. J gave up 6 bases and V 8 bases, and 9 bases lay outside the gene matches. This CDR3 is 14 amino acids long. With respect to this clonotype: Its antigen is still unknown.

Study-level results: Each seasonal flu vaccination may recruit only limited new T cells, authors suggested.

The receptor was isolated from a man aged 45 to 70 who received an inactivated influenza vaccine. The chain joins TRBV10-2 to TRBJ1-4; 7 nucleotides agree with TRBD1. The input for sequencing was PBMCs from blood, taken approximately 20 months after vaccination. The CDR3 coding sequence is TGCGCCAGCTATGAGGGGCAGGGGGATGAAAAACTGTTTTTT. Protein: CASYEGQGDEKLFF.